This T cell receptor beta chain was documented in a study of T cells after posttransplantation cyclophosphamide. Treatment was busulfan-fludarabine conditioning, a marrow graft, and cyclophosphamide on days +3 and +4. Assay used: immunoSEQ multiplex PCR; TCRdb lists only in-frame clones, some missing. The repertoire holds roughly 9,900 clones, with 86% as singletons. CDR3 length equals 12 residues. With V trimmed by 5 bases and J by 5 bases, 3 bases remained unmatched. From germline, CDR1 is SGHTA and CDR2 FQGNSA. The clonotype originates from a male patient between 25 and 40 years old who received an allogeneic stem cell transplant from a related donor, was CMV-positive, and had acute GVHD only. Some T cells here may be from the graft donor. V gene TRBV7-2 combines with J gene TRBJ2-7, with 7 bases lining up with TRBD1. Sequencing used CD4+ T cells sorted from PBMCs, obtained after allogeneic stem cell transplant with posttransplant cyclophosphamide. The CDR3 spells CASSRTGDEQYF. In nucleotides, the CDR3 is TGTGCCAGCAGCCGGACAGGAGACGAGCAGTACTTC.